This TCR beta chain originates from a study of human T cells and chemical hapten exposure. Time point of the sample: pre-sensitization, week 0. Treatment noted: therapeutic diphenylcyclopropenone sensitization with weekly scalp DPC. The study's findings and limits: In comparison with controls, expanded TCRs gave rise to a significantly larger number of large CDR3 similarity clusters.

TCRdb re-derived calls from the RACE reads in MiXCR, one entry per CDR3 protein. Counted here are approximately 370,000 distinct CDR3 sequences, 5.5% occurring once; the ten biggest clones make up less than 9%. For this clonotype: The antigen remains unidentified.

Sample: whole blood, taken in connection with sensitization to the hapten diphenylcyclopropenone (DPC). The receptor was isolated from a woman younger than 35 with alopecia areata. Some clones in this sample may be carry-over from other donors' samples.

CDR3 loop: CASSFRTGDLYGYTF. In DNA, the CDR3 is TGTGCCAGCAGCTTTCGGACAGGGGATCTCTATGGCTACACCTTC. The chain carries TRBV7-9 and TRBJ1-2; 9 bases fit TRBD1. The CDR3 is made up of 15 amino acids. The germline V gene has CDR1 SEHNR and CDR2 FQNEAQ (reference sequence). V shed 3 bases and J 4 bases; nucleotides not matched to a gene: 6.